This T cell receptor beta chain is from a study of CD8 T cells in ankylosing spondylitis. Overall study findings and caveats: According to the report, clones linked to the disease were significantly enriched in matched synovial fluid samples taken from ankylosing spondylitis patients. Roughly eight highly homologous variants made up a TCR beta motif that seemed to typify ankylosing spondylitis blood. Past studies reported some motif variants in reactive arthritis synovial fluid and blood. Peripheral blood held disease-linked clones only at relatively low frequency, and these were CD8+.

Quantitative 5'-RACE with molecular barcodes produced the TCR beta libraries. TCRdb re-called the 5' RACE reads through MiXCR, storing one row per CDR3 protein. The data hold about 390,000 distinct CDR3 sequences, with approximately 20% observed a single time. As for this clonotype: As yet, its antigen is unknown.

Source material: blood, either unsorted or a sorted T cell fraction (not recorded which). The receptor was derived from a male donor with ankylosing spondylitis.

The CDR3 nucleotides read TGTGCCATCAGTGCCCGAGACGGCAAGGGCATTCCCTACGAGCAGTACTTC. Translation gives CAISARDGKGIPYEQYF. The rearrangement links TRBV10-3 to TRBJ2-7, with D hard to call. The CDR3 is 17 residues long. V lost 4 bases and J lost 2, with 21 bases in between. The germline CDR1 and CDR2 sequences are ENHRY and SYGVKD.